These 31 T cell receptor beta chains were sequenced from one sample in a study of blood T cell repertoires in COVID-19. TCRdb keeps only in-frame clones here, not all; method: immunoSEQ multiplex PCR. This table has more than 350,000 clones, around 87% appearing once. Sequencing was done on a sample of peripheral blood. These receptors were obtained from a young woman with COVID-19, enrolled during active disease.

The V call is TRBV14, the J call TRBJ2-3, with a weak D call TRBD1 (5 bases). The CDR3 is 15 amino acids. Germline CDR1 is SGHDN and CDR2 is FVKESK. V was pared by 3 bases and J by 0 bases, with 10 bases between. CDR3 loop: CASSQETASTDTQYF. The CDR3 region has the DNA TGTGCCAGCAGCCAGGAGACAGCTAGCACAGATACGCAGTATTTT.

The chain recombines TRBV7-2 with TRBJ2-7, with 9 bases lining up with TRBD1. V was clipped by 1 base and J by 4 bases; unmatched bases: 5. The CDR3 sequence is 15 residues long. CDR1 SGHTA and CDR2 FQGNSA come from the germline V gene. The CDR3 coding sequence is TGTGCCAGCAGCTTAGGACAGGGGGTAAGGTACGAGCAGTACTTC. Translated, it gives CASSLGQGVRYEQYF.

This sequence joins TRBV2 and TRBJ2-3, with TRBD1 as a possible D gene (7 bases). V lost 9 bases to trimming and J lost 2 bases, with 15 bases between them. CDR1 SNHLY and CDR2 FYNNEI come from the germline V gene. This CDR3 is 14 amino acids long. The chain's CDR3 is CARGGGGITDTQYF. CDR3 DNA: TGTGCCAGAGGAGGAGGGGGCATCACAGATACGCAGTATTTT.

The CDR3 nucleotides read TGTGCCAGCAGACTCGGGACAGGGACAATCTACGAGCAGTACTTC. It specifies CASRLGTGTIYEQYF. The chain joins TRBV3-1 (or the pseudogene TRBV3-2) to TRBJ2-7; 9 nucleotides agree with TRBD1. The CDR3 runs to 15 residues. The junction had 9 bases not matched to a gene; V was cut back by 6 bases and J by 3 bases. Germline V gene data show CDR1 as LGHDT and CDR2 as YNNKEL (reference sequence).

V is TRBV27 and J is TRBJ2-3, with D perhaps TRBD2 (6 bases). V was cut by 4 bases and J by 6 bases, with 17 bases left in between. Germline-derived CDR1 and CDR2 are MNHEY and SMNVEV (reference sequence). CDR3 length: 15 residues. The CDR3 bases are TGTGCCAGCAGTTCGCGGGACCCACTAGGGGATACGCAGTATTTT. Protein: CASSSRDPLGDTQYF.

The chain couples TRBV7-9 to TRBJ1-2; D is unclear. V was pared by 5 bases and J by 3 bases, with 16 bases between. Looked up from germline, CDR1 is SEHNR and CDR2 is FQNEAQ (reference sequence). CDR3 length: 15 amino acids. CDR3 residues: CASSLPGLGYYGYTF. The CDR3 DNA reads as TGTGCCAGCAGCCTTCCCGGACTAGGTTACTATGGCTACACCTTC. The full variable domain, completed using reference TRBV7-9 and TRBJ1-2, is DTGVSQNPRHKITKRGQNVTFRCDPISEHNRLYWYRQTLGQGPEFLTYFQNEAQLEKSRLLSDRFSAERPKGSFSTLEIQRTEQGDSAMYLCASSLPGLGYYGYTFGSGTRLTVV.

The rearrangement links TRBV4-1 to TRBJ2-7; D not certain. Per the germline V gene, CDR1 is MGHRA and CDR2 is YSYEKL. The V end was cut by 1 base, the J end by 3 bases, with 13 bases between. The CDR3 covers 15 residues. The CDR3 sequence is CASSQASQAFYEQYF. The CDR3 DNA is TGCGCCAGCAGCCAAGCCTCCCAGGCTTTCTACGAGCAGTACTTC.

The J gene is TRBJ2-7, the V gene TRBV20-1; 11 bases line up with TRBD2. Trimming cost V 3 bases and J 2 bases; bases outside gene matches: 6. This CDR3 is built from 15 residues. Germline CDR1 and CDR2: DFQATT and SNEGSKA (reference sequence). CDR3 sequence reads: CSASLASGRPYEQYF. The CDR3 DNA reads TGCAGTGCTAGTTTGGCTAGCGGGAGGCCCTACGAGCAGTACTTC.

This chain connects TRBV11-2 to TRBJ2-5, with D perhaps TRBD1 (6 bases). V shed 6 bases and J shed 2 bases, with 13 bases lying between them. Per germline, CDR1 SGHAT and CDR2 FQNNGV. CDR3 length: 14 residues. The CDR3, as DNA: TGTGCCAGCAGGCAAGTCAGGGGTCAAGAGACCCAGTACTTC. Translating it yields CASRQVRGQETQYF.

This clone was counted only a few times. The genes are TRBV7-9 and TRBJ2-3; 10 nucleotides align to TRBD1. The CDR3 has 16 amino acids. Unmatched junction bases numbered 5, after V lost 5 bases and J lost 0 bases. Germline V gene lookup returns CDR1 SEHNR and CDR2 FQNEAQ (reference sequence). CDR3 bases: TGTGCCAGCAGCGTTCCGGGACAGGGGAGCACAGATACGCAGTATTTT. It specifies CASSVPGQGSTDTQYF.

The chain couples TRBV7-3 to TRBJ2-2; D perhaps matches TRBD2 (6 bases). The CDR3 covers 16 residues. Germline lookup yields CDR1 SGHTA and CDR2 FQGTGA. Trimming took off 4 bases at V and 0 bases at J, with 12 bases between the two ends. CDR3: CASSSTGLSNTGELFF. The CDR3 coding sequence is TGTGCCAGCAGCTCCACCGGACTATCGAACACCGGGGAGCTGTTTTTT.

This sequence joins TRBV10-1 and TRBJ2-2, with D tentatively TRBD2 (6 bases). Trimming stripped 5 bases from V and 7 bases from J, with 11 bases between. From germline, CDR1 is WNHNN and CDR2 SYGVQD (reference sequence). The CDR3 loop spans 13 amino acids. Here the CDR3 DNA reads TGCGCCAGCAGTACCCCCGGGGGCGGGGAGCTGTTTTTT. Residues: CASSTPGGGELFF.

The chain combines TRBV4-1 with TRBJ2-1, with TRBD2 as a possible D gene (6 bases). This CDR3 is built from 14 residues. CDR1 and CDR2 (germline): MGHRA, YSYEKL. V dropped 0 bases and J dropped 8 bases, with 11 bases sitting between them. CDR3 loop: CASSQDRRGDEQFF. The DNA of the CDR3 is TGCGCCAGCAGCCAAGATCGGAGGGGCGATGAGCAGTTCTTC.

The V call is TRBV30, the J call TRBJ1-1, with D hard to call. Trimming stripped 3 bases from V and 6 bases from J, with 8 bases between. CDR3 length: 11 amino acids. Germline V gene lookup returns CDR1 GTSNPN and CDR2 SVGIG (reference sequence). The CDR3 here is CAWSGGPEAFF. CDR3 nucleotides: TGTGCCTGGAGCGGAGGACCTGAAGCTTTCTTT.

The gene calls are TRBV12-3 or TRBV12-4 and TRBJ1-5; D call uncertain. The CDR3 has 12 amino acids. V was clipped by 5 bases and J by 5 bases, with 7 bases between them. The CDR3 is CASSPGYQPQHF. The DNA for the CDR3 is TGTGCCAGCAGTCCGGGGTATCAGCCCCAGCATTTT.

CDR3 sequence: CASSLVSAGNNEQFF. The CDR3 DNA reads TGTGCCAGCAGCTTAGTTAGCGCGGGGAACAATGAGCAGTTCTTC. The chain employs TRBV7-2 and TRBJ2-1; TRBD2 is a possible D gene (6 bases). The V end lost 1 base, the J end lost 5 bases, and 12 bases lay between the germline ends. The CDR3 length is 15 residues. Germline CDR1 is SGHTA and CDR2 is FQGNSA.

This chain joins TRBV18 and TRBJ2-7; no firm D call. Germline lookup yields CDR1 KGHSH and CDR2 LQKENI. Trimming stripped 5 bases from V and 2 bases from J, with 7 bases between. The CDR3 consists of 12 residues. The CDR3 DNA is TGTGCCAGCTCATTGCGCCCCTACGAGCAGTACTTC. This sequence encodes CASSLRPYEQYF.

The V call is TRBV4-1, the J call TRBJ1-5, with D possibly TRBD1 on 5 matching bases. V shed 5 bases and J shed 5 bases, with 13 bases lying between them. CDR1 and CDR2 from the germline V gene are MGHRA and YSYEKL. The CDR3 is 14 amino acids. DNA of the CDR3: TGCGCCAGCAGCGTCGGGGGGTTGGATCAGCCCCAGCATTTT. Its translation: CASSVGGLDQPQHF.

The chain employs TRBV2 and TRBJ2-4; TRBD1 matches at 9 bases. Germline V gene lookup returns CDR1 SNHLY and CDR2 FYNNEI. V shed 8 bases and J 12 bases; nucleotides not matched to a gene: 11. The CDR3 loop spans 13 amino acids. This CDR3 is CASDRDRDGAQYF. CDR3 DNA: TGTGCCAGCGACCGGGACAGGGATGGAGCTCAGTACTTC.

The chain carries TRBV19 and TRBJ1-5; D not certain. This CDR3 has 16 residues. V was trimmed by 1 base and J by 1 base, leaving 11 bases between them. Germline CDR1 LNHDA, CDR2 SQIVND (reference sequence). Here the CDR3 DNA reads TGTGCCAGTAGTATAGCGGGAGACCGAAGCAATCAGCCCCAGCATTTT. Protein sequence: CASSIAGDRSNQPQHF.

V is TRBV9 and J is TRBJ2-1, with 10 bases identical to TRBD2. J lost 8 bases, V lost 0 bases, and 8 bases had no gene match. CDR1 SGDLS and CDR2 YYNGEE come from the germline V gene. This CDR3 contains 16 residues. CDR3 bases: TGTGCCAGCAGCGTAGGATCTAGCGGGAGTGGGCATGAGCAGTTCTTC. The encoded protein is CASSVGSSGSGHEQFF. The whole variable domain, filled in from reference TRBV9 and TRBJ2-1, reads DSGVTQTPKHLITATGQRVTLRCSPRSGDLSVYWYQQSLDQGLQFLIQYYNGEERAKGNILERFSAQQFPDLHSELNLSSLELGDSALYFCASSVGSSGSGHEQFFGPGTRLTVL.

V and J are TRBV7-9 and TRBJ2-3; TRBD1 might be the D (5 bases). Germline CDR1 is SEHNR and CDR2 is FQNEAQ (reference sequence). Trimming pared 6 bases from V and 6 bases from J, leaving 13 bases between. The CDR3 totals 13 residues. CDR3 sequence (DNA): TGTGCCAGCAGTCAAAGCAGGGCTGATACGCAGTATTTT. Its translation: CASSQSRADTQYF.

This clone was observed a single time. The gene calls are TRBV6-5 and TRBJ2-1, with a weak D call TRBD2 (5 bases). CDR3 size: 13 residues. Germline CDR1 and CDR2: MNHEY and SVGAGI. Trimming shortened V by 5 bases and J by 4 bases, and 9 bases separated the two germline ends. CDR3 coding DNA: TGTGCCAGCAGTATGCGGGCTTACAATGAGCAGTTCTTC. This sequence encodes CASSMRAYNEQFF.

The chain carries TRBV9 and TRBJ2-2; 7 bases are a match to TRBD1. V lost 3 bases and J lost 7; bases outside the gene matches: 6. The CDR3 sequence is 14 residues long. The germline V gene has CDR1 SGDLS and CDR2 YYNGEE. CDR3 coding DNA: TGTGCCAGCAGCGGAACACACAGGGGCGGGGAGCTGTTTTTT. It translates to CASSGTHRGGELFF.

The genes are TRBV5-3 and TRBJ1-5; the match to TRBD1 covers 9 bases. TRBV5-3 is given ORF status, its function remaining uncertain. Trimming cost V 4 bases and J 4 bases; bases outside gene matches: 9. This CDR3 contains 16 residues. The chain's CDR3 is CARSPRTGAMNQPQHF. In DNA form, the CDR3 reads TGTGCCAGAAGCCCTAGGACAGGGGCCATGAATCAGCCCCAGCATTTT.

The chain is built from TRBV29-1 and TRBJ2-3, with TRBD1 matching 7 bases. CDR1 is SQVTM and CDR2 is ANQGSEA in the germline V gene. The ends lost 2 bases at V and 4 bases at J; junction bases unmatched: 3. The length of the CDR3 is 13 residues. CDR3 loop: CSVEYQGADTQYF. DNA of the CDR3: TGCAGCGTTGAATACCAGGGGGCAGATACGCAGTATTTT.

Here the CDR3 DNA reads TGCGCCAGCAGTGAGGAGGGTGATACGCAGTATTTT. It codes for CASSEEGDTQYF. The chain is built from TRBV10-2 and TRBJ2-3, with D perhaps matching TRBD2 (5 bases). The germline V and J ends were trimmed by 2 bases and 6 bases, with 6 bases remaining between them. CDR3 length equals 12 residues. CDR1 is WSHSY, CDR2 SAAADI, per germline.

This chain connects TRBV28 to TRBJ1-2; TRBD1 aligns across 11 bases. The CDR3 has 16 residues. Germline trimming cut 5 bases from V and 4 bases from J; bases unmatched to any gene: 9. The V gene's germline CDR1 is MDHEN and CDR2 SYDVKM. The CDR3 nucleotides are TGTGCCAGCAGTGCATTGGACAGGGGGCTAGGCTATGGCTACACCTTC. It is translated as CASSALDRGLGYGYTF.

The chain recombines TRBV11-3 with TRBJ2-7; 14 bases map to TRBD2. Trimming took 4 bases from V and 9 from J; bases not matched to a gene: 8. This CDR3 comprises 15 residues. Germline V CDR1 and CDR2: SGHNT, YENEEA. The CDR3 spells CASSSTGLAGVLQYF. The CDR3 nucleotides are TGTGCCAGCAGCTCCACGGGACTAGCGGGAGTGCTGCAGTACTTC.

The gene calls are TRBV19 and TRBJ2-3, with D possibly matching TRBD2 (6 bases). CDR1 is LNHDA, CDR2 SQIVND, per germline (reference sequence). This CDR3 region has 14 residues. Between the trimmed V and J ends, which lost 10 bases and 6 bases, there was a span of 20 bases. CDR3 loop: CATKGGRPFDTQYF. The CDR3 nucleotides are TGTGCCACCAAAGGTGGGAGGCCCTTCGATACGCAGTATTTT.

The chain employs TRBV28 and TRBJ2-7, with D possibly matching TRBD2 (5 bases). Germline lookup yields CDR1 MDHEN and CDR2 SYDVKM. V was pared by 2 bases and J by 2 bases, with 10 bases between. The CDR3 contains 14 residues. The CDR3 here is CASSLEGLTYEQYF. CDR3 in DNA: TGTGCCAGCAGTTTAGAGGGTTTGACCTACGAGCAGTACTTC.